This TCR beta chain was identified in a study of T cell responses to AZD1222 COVID-19 vaccine. TCRdb keeps only in-frame clones here, not all; method: immunoSEQ multiplex PCR. The table has fewer than 85,000 clones, about nine tenths seen once. There are 16 residues in the CDR3. The germline V and J ends were trimmed by 5 bases and 0 bases, with 15 bases remaining between them. Germline CDR1 reads SGHTA; CDR2 reads FQGTGA. Sequenced material: peripheral blood, taken on day 0 of AZD1222 vaccination. This TCR derives from an adult in good health. The chain employs TRBV7-3 and TRBJ2-3; no firm D call. CDR3 protein: CASSPTEHSSTDTQYF. The CDR3 nucleotides are TGTGCCAGCAGCCCGACCGAGCATTCTAGCACAGATACGCAGTATTTT.